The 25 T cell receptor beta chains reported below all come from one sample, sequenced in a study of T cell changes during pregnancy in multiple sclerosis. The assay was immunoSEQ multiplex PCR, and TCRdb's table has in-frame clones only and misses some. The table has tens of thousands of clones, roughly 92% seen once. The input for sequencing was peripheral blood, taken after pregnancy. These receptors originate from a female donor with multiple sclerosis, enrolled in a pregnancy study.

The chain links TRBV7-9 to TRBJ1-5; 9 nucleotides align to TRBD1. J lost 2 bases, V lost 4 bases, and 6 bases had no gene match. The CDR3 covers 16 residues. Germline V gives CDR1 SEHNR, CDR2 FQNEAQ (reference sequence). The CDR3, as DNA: TGTGCCAGCAGCTCGGGGACAGGGATGGGCAATCAGCCCCAGCATTTT. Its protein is CASSSGTGMGNQPQHF.

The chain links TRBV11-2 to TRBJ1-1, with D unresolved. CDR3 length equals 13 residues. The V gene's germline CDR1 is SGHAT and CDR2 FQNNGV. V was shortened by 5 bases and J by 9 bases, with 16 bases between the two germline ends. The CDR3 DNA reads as TGTGCCAGCAGCCCCAATCAGGCAAGGCAAGCTTTCTTT. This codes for CASSPNQARQAFF.

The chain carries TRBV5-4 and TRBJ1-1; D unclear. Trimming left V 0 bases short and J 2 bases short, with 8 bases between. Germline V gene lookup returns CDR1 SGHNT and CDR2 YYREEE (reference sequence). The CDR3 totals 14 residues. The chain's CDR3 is CASSLATVNTEAFF. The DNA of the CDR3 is TGTGCCAGCAGCTTGGCCACGGTAAACACTGAAGCTTTCTTT. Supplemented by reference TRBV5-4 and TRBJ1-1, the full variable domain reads ETGVTQSPTHLIKTRGQQVTLRCSSQSGHNTVSWYQQALGQGPQFIFQYYREEENGRGNFPPRFSGLQFPNYSSELNVNALELDDSALYLCASSLATVNTEAFFGQGTRLTVV.

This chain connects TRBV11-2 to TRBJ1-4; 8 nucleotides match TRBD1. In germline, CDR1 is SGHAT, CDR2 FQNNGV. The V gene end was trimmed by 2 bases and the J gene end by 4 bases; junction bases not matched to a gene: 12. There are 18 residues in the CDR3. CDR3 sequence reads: CASSLRRRIDRGNEKLFF. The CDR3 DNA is TGTGCCAGCAGCTTAAGGAGGAGGATCGACAGGGGTAATGAAAAACTGTTTTTT.

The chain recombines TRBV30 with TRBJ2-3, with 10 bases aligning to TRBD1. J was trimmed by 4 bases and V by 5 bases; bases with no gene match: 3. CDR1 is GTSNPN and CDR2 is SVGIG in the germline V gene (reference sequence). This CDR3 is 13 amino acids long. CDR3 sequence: CAWEGTGADTQYF. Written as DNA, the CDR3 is TGTGCCTGGGAAGGGACAGGGGCAGATACGCAGTATTTT.

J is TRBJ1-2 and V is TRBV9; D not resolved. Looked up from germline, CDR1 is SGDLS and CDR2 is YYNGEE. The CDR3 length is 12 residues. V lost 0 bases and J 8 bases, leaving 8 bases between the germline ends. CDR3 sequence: CASSVGLSGYTF. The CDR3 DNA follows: TGTGCCAGCAGCGTAGGTTTGTCGGGCTACACCTTC.

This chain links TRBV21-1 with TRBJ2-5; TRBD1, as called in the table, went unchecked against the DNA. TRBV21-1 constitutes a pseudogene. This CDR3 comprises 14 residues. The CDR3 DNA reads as TGTGCCAGCAGCAAGGGCAGTGCTGAAGAGACCCAGTACTTC. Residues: CASSKGSAEETQYF.

The CDR3 is CASRPGQGGVPLHF. CDR3 DNA sequence: TGTGCCAGCAGACCGGGACAGGGTGGGGTACCCCTCCACTTT. The chain employs TRBV7-2 and TRBJ1-6; 9 nucleotides match TRBD1. The CDR3 spans 14 residues. The germline gives CDR1 SGHTA, CDR2 FQGNSA. V dropped 6 bases and J dropped 12; count of bases not matched to a gene: 9.

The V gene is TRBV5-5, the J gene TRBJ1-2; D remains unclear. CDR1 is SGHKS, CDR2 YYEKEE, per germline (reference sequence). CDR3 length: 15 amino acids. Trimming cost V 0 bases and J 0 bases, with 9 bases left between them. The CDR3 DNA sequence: TGTGCCAGCAGCTTGGGTCAGGTTACTAACTATGGCTACACCTTC. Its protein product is CASSLGQVTNYGYTF.

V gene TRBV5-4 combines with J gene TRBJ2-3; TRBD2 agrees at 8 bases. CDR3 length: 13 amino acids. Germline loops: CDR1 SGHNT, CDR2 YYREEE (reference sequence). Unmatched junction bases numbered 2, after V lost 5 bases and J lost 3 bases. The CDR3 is CASRTGGTDTQYF. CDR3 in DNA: TGTGCCAGCAGAACGGGGGGGACAGATACGCAGTATTTT.

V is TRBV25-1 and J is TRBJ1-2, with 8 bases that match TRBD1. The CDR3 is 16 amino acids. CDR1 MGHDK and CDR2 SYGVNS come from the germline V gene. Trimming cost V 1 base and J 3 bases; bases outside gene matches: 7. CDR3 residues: CASSEWEAGGYYGYTF. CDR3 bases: TGTGCCAGCAGTGAATGGGAAGCAGGGGGCTACTATGGCTACACCTTC.

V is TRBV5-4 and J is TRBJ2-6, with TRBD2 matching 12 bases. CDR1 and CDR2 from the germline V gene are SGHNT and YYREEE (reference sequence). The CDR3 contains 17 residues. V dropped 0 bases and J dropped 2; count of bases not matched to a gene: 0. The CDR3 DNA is TGTGCCAGCAGCTTGGCTAGCGGGGGGGCTGGGGCCAACGTCCTGACTTTC. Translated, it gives CASSLASGGAGANVLTF.

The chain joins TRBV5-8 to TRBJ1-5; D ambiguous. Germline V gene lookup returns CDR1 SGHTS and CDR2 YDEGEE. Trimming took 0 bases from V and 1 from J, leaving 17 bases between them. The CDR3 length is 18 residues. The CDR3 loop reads CASSLASREGRSNQPQHF. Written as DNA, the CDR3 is TGTGCCAGCAGCTTGGCCTCCCGGGAAGGCAGGAGCAATCAGCCCCAGCATTTT.

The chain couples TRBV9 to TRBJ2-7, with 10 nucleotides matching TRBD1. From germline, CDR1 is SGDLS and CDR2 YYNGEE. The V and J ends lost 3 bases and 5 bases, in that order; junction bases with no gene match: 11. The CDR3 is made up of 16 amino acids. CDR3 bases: TGTGCCAGCAGCGCCCGGAAGGGACAGGGGTTTGACGAGCAGTACTTC. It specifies CASSARKGQGFDEQYF.

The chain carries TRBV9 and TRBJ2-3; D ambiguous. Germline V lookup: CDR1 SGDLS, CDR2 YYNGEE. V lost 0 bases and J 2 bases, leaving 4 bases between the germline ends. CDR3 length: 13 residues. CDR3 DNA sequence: TGTGCCAGCAGCGTAGCCAACACAGATACGCAGTATTTT. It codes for CASSVANTDTQYF.

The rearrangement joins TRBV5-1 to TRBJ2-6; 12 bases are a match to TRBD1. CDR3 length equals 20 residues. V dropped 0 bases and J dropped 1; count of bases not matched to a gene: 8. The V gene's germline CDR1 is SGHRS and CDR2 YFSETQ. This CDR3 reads CASSLAGQGALRSGANVLTF. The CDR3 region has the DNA TGCGCCAGCAGCTTGGCGGGACAGGGGGCGCTAAGGTCTGGGGCCAACGTCCTGACTTTC. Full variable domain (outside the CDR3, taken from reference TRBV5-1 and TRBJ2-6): KAGVTQTPRYLIKTRGQQVTLSCSPISGHRSVSWYQQTPGQGLQFLFEYFSETQRNKGNFPGRFSGRQFSNSRSEMNVSTLELGDSALYLCASSLAGQGALRSGANVLTFGAGSRLTVL.

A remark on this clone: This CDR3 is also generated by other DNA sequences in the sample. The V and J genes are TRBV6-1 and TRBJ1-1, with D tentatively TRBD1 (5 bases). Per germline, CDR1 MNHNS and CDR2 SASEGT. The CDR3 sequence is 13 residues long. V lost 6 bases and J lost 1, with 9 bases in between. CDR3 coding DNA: TGTGCCAGCAGCGAGACAGAGAACACTGAAGCTTTCTTT. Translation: CASSETENTEAFF.

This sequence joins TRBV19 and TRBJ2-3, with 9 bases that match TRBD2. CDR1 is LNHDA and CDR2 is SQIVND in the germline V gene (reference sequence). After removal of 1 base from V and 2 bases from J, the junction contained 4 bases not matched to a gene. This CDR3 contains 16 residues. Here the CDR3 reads CASSIGTSEHTDTQYF. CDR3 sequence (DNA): TGTGCCAGTAGTATAGGGACTAGCGAGCACACAGATACGCAGTATTTT.

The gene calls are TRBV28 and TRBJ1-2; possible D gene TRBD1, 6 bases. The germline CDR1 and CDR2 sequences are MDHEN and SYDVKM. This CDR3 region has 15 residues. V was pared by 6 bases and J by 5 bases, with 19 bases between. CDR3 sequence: CASRPQSGAPYGYTF. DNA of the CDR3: TGTGCCAGCAGGCCCCAGTCAGGGGCCCCTTATGGCTACACCTTC.

The CDR3 loop reads CASRPPGVRYEQYF. CDR3 sequence (DNA): TGTGCCAGCAGGCCACCGGGGGTACGTTACGAGCAGTACTTC. The J gene is TRBJ2-7, the V gene TRBV6-6; a possible D gene is TRBD2 (6 bases). The V gene lost 6 bases and the J gene lost 4 bases, with 16 bases spanning the gap. The CDR3 extends over 14 amino acids. CDR1 MNHNY and CDR2 SVGAGI come from the germline V gene (reference sequence).

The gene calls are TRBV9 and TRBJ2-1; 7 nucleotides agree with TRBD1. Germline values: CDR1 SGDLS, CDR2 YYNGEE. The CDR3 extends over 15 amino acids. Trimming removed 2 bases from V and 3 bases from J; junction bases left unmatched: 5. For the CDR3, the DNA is TGTGCCAGCAGCGTCCGGGACAGAAACTACAATGAGCAGTTCTTC. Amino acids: CASSVRDRNYNEQFF.

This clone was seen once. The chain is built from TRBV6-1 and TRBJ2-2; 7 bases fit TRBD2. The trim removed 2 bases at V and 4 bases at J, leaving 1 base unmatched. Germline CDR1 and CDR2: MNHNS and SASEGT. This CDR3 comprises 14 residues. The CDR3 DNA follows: TGTGCCAGCAGTGAACGCGGGGGCACCGGGGAGCTGTTTTTT. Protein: CASSERGGTGELFF.

CDR3 in DNA: TGCGCCAGCAGCCAAGTTCCCCGGACAGTAAGCAATCAGCCCCAGCATTTT. Protein sequence: CASSQVPRTVSNQPQHF. The chain has TRBV4-3 and TRBJ1-5; TRBD1 might be the D (6 bases). Trimming stripped 1 base from V and 1 base from J, with 14 bases between. Germline V gene data show CDR1 as LGHNA and CDR2 as YSLEER. The CDR3 length is 17 residues.

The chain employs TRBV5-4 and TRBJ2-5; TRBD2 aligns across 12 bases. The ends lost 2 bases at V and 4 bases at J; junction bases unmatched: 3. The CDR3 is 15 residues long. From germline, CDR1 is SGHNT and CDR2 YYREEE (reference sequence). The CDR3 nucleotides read TGTGCCAGCAGCTTACAACTAGCGGGGGGAGAGACCCAGTACTTC. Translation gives CASSLQLAGGETQYF.

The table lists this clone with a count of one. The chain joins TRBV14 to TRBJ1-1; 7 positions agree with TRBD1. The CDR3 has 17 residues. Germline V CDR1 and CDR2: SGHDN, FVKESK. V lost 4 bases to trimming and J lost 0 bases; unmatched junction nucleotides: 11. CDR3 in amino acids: CASSPAGGTALNTEAFF. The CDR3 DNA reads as TGTGCCAGCAGCCCTGCTGGAGGGACAGCCCTGAACACTGAAGCTTTCTTT.